This T cell receptor beta chain was sequenced during a study of patients and donors after allogeneic stem cell transplantation. This clonotype was detected a few times. One entry per CDR3 protein, called by TCRdb with MiXCR from the RT-PCR reads. The profile shows approximately 250,000 distinct CDR3 sequences, 12% to 15% of them singletons. Germline V gene lookup returns CDR1 LNHNV and CDR2 YYDKDF (reference sequence). V lost 2 bases and J lost 0; bases outside the gene matches: 2. The CDR3 totals 15 residues. The chain carries TRBV15 and TRBJ2-3, with 7 bases identical to TRBD2. This sequence originates from a human donor who was either an allogeneic HSCT recipient or a stem cell or donor lymphocyte infusion donor (not recorded which). It is not recorded whose cells these are; they may come from a transplant donor. Sequencing was performed on blood, either unsorted or a sorted T cell fraction (not recorded which). The CDR3 protein is CATSRRAGSTDTQYF. In nucleotides, the CDR3 is TGTGCCACCAGCAGAAGAGCGGGGAGCACAGATACGCAGTATTTT.